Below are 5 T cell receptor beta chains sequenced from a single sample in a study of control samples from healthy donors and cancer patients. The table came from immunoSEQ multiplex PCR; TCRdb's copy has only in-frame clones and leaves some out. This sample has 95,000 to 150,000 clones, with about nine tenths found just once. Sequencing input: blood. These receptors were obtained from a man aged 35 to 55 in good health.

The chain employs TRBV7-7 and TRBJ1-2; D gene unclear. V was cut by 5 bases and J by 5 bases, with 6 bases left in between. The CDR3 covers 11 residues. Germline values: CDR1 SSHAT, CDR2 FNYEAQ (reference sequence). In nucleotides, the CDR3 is TGTGCCAGCAGCCACTTTTATGGCTACACCTTC. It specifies CASSHFYGYTF.

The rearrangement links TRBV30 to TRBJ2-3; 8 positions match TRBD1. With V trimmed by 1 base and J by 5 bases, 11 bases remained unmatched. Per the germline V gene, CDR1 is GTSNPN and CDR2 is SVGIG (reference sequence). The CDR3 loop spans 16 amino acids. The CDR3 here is CAWSAGAGGRLDTQYF. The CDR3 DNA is TGTGCCTGGAGTGCCGGGGCAGGGGGCCGATTAGATACGCAGTATTTT.

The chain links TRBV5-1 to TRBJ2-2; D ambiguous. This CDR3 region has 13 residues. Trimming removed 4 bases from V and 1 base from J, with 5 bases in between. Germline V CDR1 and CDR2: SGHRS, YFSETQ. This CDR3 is CASSDKNTGELFF. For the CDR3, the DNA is TGCGCCAGCAGCGACAAGAACACCGGGGAGCTGTTTTTT.

The CDR3 DNA sequence: TGTGCCAGTAGTATTCAGTTGAACACTGAAGCTTTCTTT. It translates to CASSIQLNTEAFF. V is TRBV19 and J is TRBJ1-1; D gene unclear. This CDR3 is built from 13 residues. V shed 3 bases and J shed 0 bases, with 5 bases lying between them. Per the germline V gene, CDR1 is LNHDA and CDR2 is SQIVND (reference sequence).

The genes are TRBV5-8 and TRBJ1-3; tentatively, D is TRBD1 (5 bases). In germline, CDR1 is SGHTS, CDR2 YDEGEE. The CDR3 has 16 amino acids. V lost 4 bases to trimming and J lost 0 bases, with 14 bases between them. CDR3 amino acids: CASSTEGRSSGNTIYF. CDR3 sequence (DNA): TGTGCCAGCAGCACTGAGGGGAGGAGCTCTGGAAACACCATATATTTT.